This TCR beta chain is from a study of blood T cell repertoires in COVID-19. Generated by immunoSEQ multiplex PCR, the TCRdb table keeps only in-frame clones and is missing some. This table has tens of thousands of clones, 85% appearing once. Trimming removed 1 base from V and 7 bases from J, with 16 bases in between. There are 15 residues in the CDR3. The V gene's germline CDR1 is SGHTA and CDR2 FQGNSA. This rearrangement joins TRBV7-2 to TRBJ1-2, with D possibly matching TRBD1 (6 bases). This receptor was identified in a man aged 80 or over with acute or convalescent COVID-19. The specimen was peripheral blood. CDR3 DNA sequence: TGTGCCAGCAGCTTAGTATTAGGGCAGGGGTCTGGCTACACCTTC. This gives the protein CASSLVLGQGSGYTF.